This T cell receptor (beta chain) was recovered during a study of molecular identifiers for immune sequencing clone quantification. TCRdb reprocessed the PCR reads via MiXCR and lists one record per CDR3 protein. This table has under 800,000 distinct CDR3 sequences, 25% appearing once. This clonotype was observed a few times. Naive CD8 T cell sorting was performed on the CD8+CD4-CCR7+CD45RA+ phenotype. Germline CDR1 reads SGHTA; CDR2 reads FQGTGA. V lost 0 bases, J lost 0 bases, and 12 bases lay in between. This CDR3 is 16 amino acids long. The chain uses TRBV7-3 and TRBJ2-7, with D perhaps given as TRBD1 or TRBD2 (5 bases each). The receptor's source is a human donor in good health. Some libraries in this study had Jurkat cell RNA spiked in. The sample taken for sequencing was naive CD8+ T cells from blood, with Jurkat cell RNA spiked in. The subset denotes: FACS-sorted CD8+CD4-CCR7+CD45RA+ naive T cells. CDR3 sequence (DNA): TGTGCCAGCAGCTTAACCGGGGCGGGTAGCTCCTACGAGCAGTACTTC. Encoded protein: CASSLTGAGSSYEQYF.